These 9 T cell receptor beta chains share one sample of origin, sequenced in a study of neurological immune-mediated disorders. TCRdb re-called the 5' RACE reads through MiXCR, storing one row per CDR3 protein. Here the sample spans 55,000 to 65,000 distinct CDR3 sequences, approximately 3.7% being singletons. What was sequenced was PBMCs. The origin of the receptors is a woman in her 50s with multiple sclerosis.

This clonotype came up many times. The J gene is TRBJ2-3, the V gene TRBV20-1, with 10 bases lining up with TRBD2. With 3 bases clipped from V and 3 bases from J, the junction kept 15 bases outside the gene matches. Germline V gene lookup returns CDR1 DFQATT and CDR2 SNEGSKA (reference sequence). The CDR3 loop spans 18 amino acids. The CDR3 spells CSASDRGSGRAVTDTQYF. CDR3 DNA: TGCAGTGCTAGTGACAGGGGAAGCGGGAGGGCCGTAACAGATACGCAGTATTTT.

This clonotype was recorded at least ten times. The rearrangement joins TRBV20-1 to TRBJ2-2, with a possible D match to TRBD2 (6 bases). The ends were cut back, 3 bases at V and 6 bases at J, with 14 bases in the middle. Germline CDR1 DFQATT, CDR2 SNEGSKA (reference sequence). CDR3 size: 14 residues. The CDR3 reads CSARFPLASGELFF. The CDR3 DNA reads as TGCAGTGCTAGGTTTCCCCTAGCGTCCGGGGAGCTGTTTTTT.

This clonotype was counted many times. V gene TRBV7-2 combines with J gene TRBJ1-5; 8 bases are shared with TRBD1. The CDR3 sequence is 12 residues long. The V and J ends lost 7 bases and 5 bases, in that order; junction bases with no gene match: 1. Per germline, CDR1 SGHTA and CDR2 FQGNSA. DNA of the CDR3: TGTGCCAGCAAGACAGGGGATCAGCCCCAGCATTTT. Translating it yields CASKTGDQPQHF.

This clonotype was seen ten or more times. The chain combines TRBV12-3 or TRBV12-4 with TRBJ1-5; TRBD1 matches 7 bases. After removal of 6 bases from V and 7 bases from J, the junction contained 9 bases not matched to a gene. CDR3 length: 14 residues. This chain's CDR3 is CASSRGGRLQPQHF. CDR3 sequence (DNA): TGTGCCAGCAGCCGAGGGGGCAGATTGCAGCCCCAGCATTTT.

This clonotype was recorded many times. The rearrangement links TRBV5-1 to TRBJ1-4; D call uncertain. CDR3 length equals 14 residues. The V gene's germline CDR1 is SGHRS and CDR2 YFSETQ. V was trimmed by 0 bases and J by 2 bases, leaving 5 bases between them. CDR3 amino acids: CASSLDSTNEKLFF. The CDR3 bases are TGCGCCAGCAGCTTGGACAGTACTAATGAAAAACTGTTTTTT.

This clonotype showed up just a few times. The chain recombines TRBV2 with TRBJ2-1; 8 nucleotides agree with TRBD2. V gave up 6 bases and J gave up 5 bases; unmatched junction bases: 9. CDR3 length equals 15 residues. The germline V gene encodes CDR1 SNHLY and CDR2 FYNNEI. The DNA for the CDR3 is TGTGCCAGCAGAAAGCGGGAGCGTGGGAACAATGAGCAGTTCTTC. Protein: CASRKRERGNNEQFF.

The table lists this clonotype with many counts. The chain is built from TRBV20-1 and TRBJ2-1; 9 nucleotides agree with TRBD2. V dropped 1 base and J dropped 2; count of bases not matched to a gene: 9. Germline-derived CDR1 and CDR2 are DFQATT and SNEGSKA (reference sequence). The CDR3 runs to 17 residues. The CDR3 DNA is TGCAGTGCTAGAGCCTCACTGACTAGCGGAGCCTACAATGAGCAGTTCTTC. Translation: CSARASLTSGAYNEQFF.

Ten or more counts support this clonotype. The chain recombines TRBV29-1 with TRBJ2-5; 8 nucleotides agree with TRBD1. The CDR3 is made up of 14 amino acids. CDR1 is SQVTM and CDR2 is ANQGSEA in the germline V gene. V dropped 6 bases and J dropped 5; count of bases not matched to a gene: 11. The DNA for the CDR3 is TGCAGCGTGGCCTCAGGGGGCCTTGGGGAGACCCAGTACTTC. Translated, it gives CSVASGGLGETQYF.

This clonotype was recorded many times. This chain joins TRBV10-3 and TRBJ1-1; D is perhaps TRBD1 (6 bases). Germline V CDR1 and CDR2: ENHRY, SYGVKD. CDR3 length: 13 amino acids. With 6 bases removed from V and 5 bases from J, the gap between germline ends came to 13 bases. The CDR3 sequence is CAIREQGRTEAFF. CDR3 sequence (DNA): TGTGCCATCAGGGAACAGGGACGGACTGAAGCTTTCTTT.